Listed below are T cell receptor beta chains from one sample, sequenced in a study of cytomegalovirus exposure and HLA in healthy donors. Clones were read by immunoSEQ multiplex PCR, and TCRdb kept only the in-frame ones, dropping some. The data show 150,000 to 160,000 clones, 82% seen once. Sequenced material: PBMCs. The receptors shown here come from a woman aged 45-60 years in good health and CMV-seropositive. Both conserved end residues are part of each CDR3. Each record gives: D gene, clone size, J gene, V gene, CDR3 protein, CDR3 DNA. D genes are given only for firm matches. Clone sizes are given selectively: once, few, many, or a class where the clone is expanded.

. | . | TRBJ2-5 | TRBV19 | CASSIRQFTETQYF | TGTGCCAGTAGTATTCGACAGTTTACGGAGACCCAGTACTTC
. | . | TRBJ2-7 | TRBV5-8 | CASSLASGGPNYEQYF | TGTGCCAGCAGCTTGGCCTCAGGGGGGCCCAACTACGAGCAGTACTTC
TRBD1 | . | TRBJ2-1 | TRBV6-1 | CASRTGEHEQFF | TGTGCCAGCAGGACAGGGGAGCATGAGCAGTTCTTC
TRBD1 | few | TRBJ1-2 | TRBV5-1 | CASSVPDRASYGYTF | TGCGCCAGCAGCGTTCCGGACAGGGCCAGCTATGGCTACACCTTC
TRBD2 | . | TRBJ2-3 | TRBV5-1 | CASSPGLGLAGTDTQYF | TGCGCCAGCAGCCCTGGGCTGGGACTAGCGGGCACAGATACGCAGTATTTT
. | . | TRBJ2-5 | TRBV2 | CASSEAQGGQETQYF | TGTGCCAGCAGTGAAGCGCAGGGTGGGCAAGAGACCCAGTACTTC
. | . | TRBJ2-7 | TRBV7-8 | CASSFREWGGQYEQYF | TGTGCCAGCAGCTTCCGAGAGTGGGGGGGCCAGTACGAGCAGTACTTC
. | . | TRBJ1-1 | TRBV2 | CASTRGPPPMNTEAFF | TGTGCCAGCACAAGGGGTCCTCCCCCAATGAACACTGAAGCTTTCTTT
. | few | TRBJ2-3 | TRBV14 | CASSSRRDRTDTQYF | TGTGCCAGCAGCTCCCGCAGGGATCGCACAGATACGCAGTATTTT
TRBD1 | . | TRBJ1-6 | TRBV7-9 | CSSSSYPDRGPSPLHF | TGTTCCAGCAGCTCTTACCCCGACAGGGGGCCTTCACCCCTCCACTTT
. | . | TRBJ2-5 | TRBV4-2 | CASTQDKAGQETQYF | TGTGCCAGCACCCAAGATAAGGCAGGGCAAGAGACCCAGTACTTC
. | . | TRBJ1-2 | TRBV5-5 | CASSLEGPGPGYTF | TGTGCCAGCAGCTTGGAGGGGCCAGGGCCCGGCTACACCTTC
TRBD2 | . | TRBJ2-2 | TRBV10-3 | CAISGEGTGELFF | TGTGCCATCAGTGGGGAGGGAACCGGGGAGCTGTTTTTT
. | . | TRBJ2-5 | TRBV7-8 | CASSRGRETQYF | TGTGCCAGCAGCAGGGGTAGGGAGACCCAGTACTTC
TRBD1 | . | TRBJ1-5 | TRBV9 | CASSAGGLGPQHF | TGTGCCAGCAGCGCAGGGGGGCTAGGGCCCCAGCATTTT
. | few | TRBJ2-2 | TRBV5-5 | CASSLAKKTDNTGELFF | TGTGCCAGCAGCTTGGCCAAAAAGACAGATAACACCGGGGAGCTGTTTTTT
TRBD2 | once | TRBJ2-1 | TRBV13 | CASSISGGRDEQFF | TGTGCCAGCAGCATTAGCGGGGGCCGCGATGAGCAGTTCTTC
. | . | TRBJ2-4 | TRBV15 | CATRDPGAKNIQYF | TGTGCCACCAGGGACCCAGGGGCCAAAAACATTCAGTACTTC
TRBD1 | once | TRBJ1-1 | TRBV11-2 | CASSPSWGQGKVTEAFF | TGTGCCAGCAGCCCATCCTGGGGACAGGGGAAAGTCACTGAAGCTTTCTTT
TRBD2 | . | TRBJ2-5 | TRBV6-1 | CASSELGGKETQYF | TGTGCCAGCAGTGAGTTGGGGGGGAAAGAGACCCAGTACTTC
. | . | TRBJ2-2 | TRBV5-1 | CASSLDFTGELFF | TGCGCCAGCAGCTTGGACTTCACCGGGGAGCTGTTTTTT
. | . | TRBJ2-2 | TRBV27 | CASTRDLRGYTGELFF | TGTGCCAGCACCCGAGATTTAAGGGGATACACCGGGGAGCTGTTTTTT
TRBD2 | . | TRBJ2-3 | TRBV29-1 | CSVEGTVGAGGLDTQYF | TGCAGCGTTGAAGGAACGGTGGGTGCGGGGGGGTTAGATACGCAGTATTTT